The rows below give T cell receptor beta chains drawn from one sample of a study of blood T cell repertoires in COVID-19. The protocol was immunoSEQ multiplex PCR, while the TCRdb copy is restricted to in-frame clones and leaves out a portion. The repertoire includes 250,000 to 300,000 clones, roughly 89% of them detected once, and just under 9% sits in the top ten. The specimen was PBMCs or T cells enriched from blood (not recorded which). The receptors were sampled from a man between 35 and 55 years old who had recovered from COVID-19. Each CDR3 is given with its conserved first and last residue. The D gene is left open where the match is weak. Not every row has a clone size; where given, it reads once, few, many or a size class.

TRBV9	TRBJ2-3	few	.	CASSVTHPPGTDTQYF	TGTGCCAGCAGCGTAACCCATCCGCCGGGCACAGATACGCAGTATTTT
TRBV12-3/TRBV12-4	TRBJ1-2	once	TRBD1	CASSWDRSGYTF	TGTGCCAGCAGTTGGGACAGATCAGGCTACACCTTC
TRBV5-6	TRBJ1-2	.	.	CASSSYSIANYGYTF	TGTGCCAGCAGCTCCTACAGTATAGCTAACTATGGCTACACCTTC
TRBV2	TRBJ2-2	.	.	CASRRDLTGELFF	TGTGCCAGCAGACGGGATCTCACCGGGGAGCTGTTTTTT
TRBV11-2	TRBJ1-2	few	TRBD1	CASSFQGAGGYTF	TGTGCCAGCAGCTTCCAGGGGGCAGGGGGCTACACCTTC
TRBV4-1	TRBJ2-1	.	.	CASSFPSGTYNEQFF	TGCGCCAGCAGCTTTCCCAGCGGCACCTACAATGAGCAGTTCTTC
TRBV28	TRBJ2-5	.	TRBD1	CASSLSPDRGETQYF	TGTGCCAGCAGTTTATCCCCGGACAGGGGAGAGACCCAGTACTTC
TRBV4-3	TRBJ2-1	.	TRBD2	CASSRSGSSYNEQFF	TGCGCCAGCAGCCGAAGCGGGAGCTCCTACAATGAGCAGTTCTTC
TRBV11-3	TRBJ1-1	.	.	CASRGQWNTEAFF	TGTGCCAGCAGAGGACAGTGGAACACTGAAGCTTTCTTT
TRBV15	TRBJ2-5	.	.	CATSRDVAEETQYF	TGTGCCACCAGCAGAGATGTAGCGGAAGAGACCCAGTACTTC
TRBV28	TRBJ1-5	medium-sized	.	CASRSGRAYSNQPQHF	TGTGCCAGCAGAAGCGGAAGGGCATATAGCAATCAGCCCCAGCATTTT
TRBV6-5	TRBJ2-1	.	TRBD2	CASMGTAGGLHEQFF	TGTGCCAGCATGGGGACAGCGGGGGGATTACATGAGCAGTTCTTC
TRBV7-6	TRBJ2-1	.	TRBD2	CASSLVRLAGGSSNEQFF	TGTGCCAGCAGCTTAGTACGGCTAGCGGGAGGATCCTCCAATGAGCAGTTCTTC
TRBV6-5	TRBJ2-2	.	.	CASSYSQGTGELFF	TGTGCCAGCAGTTACAGTCAGGGGACCGGGGAGCTGTTTTTT
TRBV9	TRBJ1-3	.	.	CASSVDRPGSGNTIYF	TGTGCCAGCAGCGTAGACAGGCCTGGCTCTGGAAACACCATATATTTT
TRBV5-6	TRBJ2-7	.	.	CASSLGQQGTYEQYF	TGTGCCAGCAGCTTGGGGCAGCAGGGGACCTACGAGCAGTACTTC
TRBV12-3/TRBV12-4	TRBJ2-7	.	TRBD2	CASRVGTTYEQYF	TGTGCCAGCAGGGTAGGGACTACCTACGAGCAGTACTTC
TRBV2	TRBJ2-7	.	.	CASSEDIPLYEQYF	TGTGCCAGCAGTGAAGACATCCCCCTCTACGAGCAGTACTTC
TRBV6-4	TRBJ1-5	.	.	CASSEEHNQPQHF	TGTGCCAGCAGTGAAGAACACAATCAGCCCCAGCATTTT
TRBV7-2	TRBJ2-2	.	.	CASSIRRGSNTGELFF	TGTGCCAGCAGCATACGTAGAGGGTCGAACACCGGGGAGCTGTTTTTT
TRBV5-4	TRBJ2-1	.	.	CASSLPSSYNEQFF	TGTGCCAGCAGCTTGCCGAGCTCCTACAATGAGCAGTTCTTC
TRBV7-9	TRBJ1-4	.	.	CASSPYSGTRNEKLFF	TGTGCCAGCAGCCCGTACTCCGGGACAAGGAATGAAAAACTGTTTTTT
TRBV7-9	TRBJ1-1	.	.	CASSPRRGLKGEDTEAFF	TGTGCCAGCAGCCCACGGAGGGGACTCAAAGGTGAGGACACTGAAGCTTTCTTT
TRBV5-5	TRBJ2-7	.	.	CASSLAGVLAGYEQYF	TGTGCCAGCAGCTTAGCAGGGGTCCTTGCTGGTTACGAGCAGTACTTC
TRBV5-1	TRBJ1-1	.	TRBD1	CASSWGQGGSTEAFF	TGCGCCAGCAGCTGGGGACAGGGTGGGAGCACTGAAGCTTTCTTT
TRBV3-1/TRBV3-2	TRBJ2-5	.	TRBD1	CASSQGQEGWETQYF	TGTGCCAGCAGCCAGGGACAGGAGGGTTGGGAGACCCAGTACTTC
TRBV5-1	TRBJ2-1	.	TRBD2	CASSLRAGVAAYNEQFF	TGCGCCAGCAGCTTGCGGGCGGGAGTAGCAGCCTACAATGAGCAGTTCTTC
TRBV19	TRBJ2-4	.	TRBD1	CASSSDRVAKNIQYF	TGTGCCAGTAGTTCCGACAGGGTAGCCAAAAACATTCAGTACTTC
TRBV30	TRBJ1-5	.	.	CAWSGGVGNQPQHF	TGTGCCTGGAGTGGGGGGGTAGGCAATCAGCCCCAGCATTTT
TRBV27	TRBJ1-2	once	TRBD1	CASSSAGGNYGYTF	TGTGCCAGCAGTAGCGCAGGGGGAAACTATGGCTACACCTTC
TRBV6-5	TRBJ1-4	.	.	CASSRAVRRNEKLFF	TGTGCCAGCAGCCGCGCGGTACGGAGAAATGAAAAACTGTTTTTT
TRBV20-1	TRBJ1-1	.	.	CSARGQVEAFF	TGCAGTGCTAGAGGACAGGTTGAAGCTTTCTTT
TRBV5-1	TRBJ1-4	.	.	CASSLDRNEKLFF	TGCGCCAGCAGCCTTGACAGAAATGAAAAACTGTTTTTT
TRBV19	TRBJ2-7	.	TRBD2	CASSFPGAGYEQYF	TGTGCCAGTAGTTTCCCCGGAGCGGGATACGAGCAGTACTTC
TRBV4-2	TRBJ2-7	once	.	CASSPSVPNEQYF	TGTGCCAGCAGCCCCTCGGTCCCTAACGAGCAGTACTTC
TRBV6-4	TRBJ2-1	.	.	CASSDSNSYNEQFF	TGTGCCAGCAGTGACTCCAACTCCTACAATGAGCAGTTCTTC
TRBV7-2	TRBJ2-2	.	.	CASTRPGLWTGELFF	TGTGCCAGCACCAGGCCGGGACTCTGGACCGGGGAGCTGTTTTTT
TRBV9	TRBJ2-1	once	TRBD2	CASSFQAGGVYNEQFF	TGTGCCAGCAGCTTCCAAGCGGGGGGGGTCTACAATGAGCAGTTCTTC
TRBV5-4	TRBJ2-7	.	TRBD2	CASRSSGNSYEQYF	TGTGCCAGCAGATCGAGCGGGAACTCCTACGAGCAGTACTTC
TRBV29-1	TRBJ2-1	once	TRBD2	CSVEDTPGTSGSSYNEQFF	TGCAGCGTTGAAGATACTCCGGGGACTAGCGGGAGCTCCTACAATGAGCAGTTCTTC
TRBV11-2	TRBJ2-5	.	.	CASSLMSTKETQYF	TGTGCCAGCAGCTTAATGAGTACGAAAGAGACCCAGTACTTC
TRBV13	TRBJ2-7	.	.	CASSRDKTYEQYF	TGTGCCAGCAGTCGGGACAAGACCTACGAGCAGTACTTC